This entry lists 10 T cell receptor beta chains sequenced from one sample in a study of shared clonotypes between healthy human individuals (dated by TCRdb to the early 2020s). Library creation used the immunoSEQ multiplex PCR assay. The table comes from immuneACCESS by way of TCRdb, which keeps in-frame sequences with V and J called. Part of the clones is missing from these tables; in studies checked, under half for an unresolved V gene and the rest for unknown reasons. The sample has more than 900,000 clones on record, around 78% of them singletons. The ten largest clones represent roughly 0.61% of the sample. Sequencing input: memory CD4+ T cells from PBMCs. The sample's cell subset or site label is to be understood as: CD45RA-negative fraction. The origin of the receptors is a man between 18 and 29 years old in good health. Some clones in this sample may be carry-over from other donors' samples.

This chain connects TRBV7-3 to TRBJ2-1, with 8 bases that match TRBD2. The CDR3 length is 16 residues. Germline values: CDR1 SGHTA, CDR2 FQGTGA. The V gene end was trimmed by 3 bases and the J gene end by 9 bases; junction bases not matched to a gene: 13. CDR3 region: CASSFGTRVGSGEQFF. The CDR3 nucleotides are TGTGCCAGCAGCTTCGGGACTAGGGTGGGTTCGGGTGAGCAGTTCTTC. Full variable domain (rest looked up from reference TRBV7-3 and TRBJ2-1): GAGVSQTPSNKVTEKGKYVELRCDPISGHTALYWYRQSLGQGPEFLIYFQGTGAADDSGLPNDRFFAVRPEGSVSTLKIQRTERGDSAVYLCASSFGTRVGSGEQFFGPGTRLTVL.

The chain recombines TRBV6-6 with TRBJ2-1, with D tentatively TRBD2 (6 bases). Germline CDR1 and CDR2: MNHNY and SVGAGI (reference sequence). V shed 4 bases and J shed 9 bases, with 13 bases lying between them. The CDR3 has 13 residues. Written as DNA, the CDR3 is TGTGCCAGCAGTTCCTATGGGGGAGGTGAGCAGTTCTTC. Amino acids: CASSSYGGGEQFF.

This chain joins TRBV14 and TRBJ2-5; D not resolved. V lost 4 bases, J lost 2 bases, and 17 bases lay in between. This CDR3 region has 16 residues. Germline values: CDR1 SGHDN, CDR2 FVKESK. The CDR3 DNA reads as TGTGCCAGCAGCCGGGTCTGGGCAGGAACTCAAGAGACCCAGTACTTC. As protein: CASSRVWAGTQETQYF.

The rearrangement links TRBV5-1 to TRBJ2-7; D uncertain. CDR1 SGHRS and CDR2 YFSETQ come from the germline V gene. The V end lost 4 bases, the J end lost 2 bases, and 10 bases lay between the germline ends. The length of the CDR3 is 13 residues. The DNA for the CDR3 is TGCGCCAGCAGCCTCATATCTCCCTACGAGCAGTACTTC. Translated, it gives CASSLISPYEQYF.

This chain uses TRBV19 with TRBJ2-2; no clear D. V was clipped by 4 bases and J by 8 bases, with 5 bases between them. Germline-derived CDR1 and CDR2 are LNHDA and SQIVND (reference sequence). This CDR3 has 11 residues. The CDR3 protein is CASSTTGELFF. CDR3 in DNA: TGTGCCAGTAGTACCACAGGGGAGCTGTTTTTT.

J is TRBJ2-3 and V is TRBV28; D possibly corresponds to TRBD2 (6 bases). V lost 2 bases and J 7 bases, leaving 19 bases between the germline ends. This CDR3 is 16 amino acids long. Per germline, CDR1 MDHEN and CDR2 SYDVKM. The CDR3 protein is CASSLLGRGPKNTQYF. The CDR3 DNA follows: TGTGCCAGCAGTTTACTCGGGCGGGGCCCCAAAAATACGCAGTATTTT.

A single count supports this clone. A much larger clone differs from this one at a single base, so this may be a read error. Other DNA sequences from this sample encode an identical CDR3 as well. The gene calls are TRBV20-1 and TRBJ1-4; 8 nucleotides agree with TRBD1. J lost 7 bases, V lost 6 bases, and 1 base had no gene match. This CDR3 region has 11 residues. The germline V gene encodes CDR1 DFQATT and CDR2 SNEGSKA (reference sequence). CDR3 nucleotide sequence: TGCAGTGCGGGGACAGGTGAAAAACTGTTTTTT. It translates to CSAGTGEKLFF.

This chain connects TRBV27 to TRBJ1-4, with D possibly TRBD1 on 6 matching bases. The CDR3 contains 14 residues. CDR1 MNHEY and CDR2 SMNVEV come from the germline V gene (reference sequence). V was clipped by 5 bases and J by 7 bases, with 14 bases between them. The CDR3 DNA is TGTGCCAGCAGTCTCTGGGGGCTTGGTGAAAAACTGTTTTTT. Translating it yields CASSLWGLGEKLFF.

The chain has TRBV7-2 and TRBJ2-3, with 9 bases identical to TRBD1. The junction had 2 bases not matched to a gene; V was cut back by 3 bases and J by 1 base. The germline V gene encodes CDR1 SGHTA and CDR2 FQGNSA. The CDR3 is 15 residues long. Written as DNA, the CDR3 is TGTGCCAGCAGCTTCTGGACAGGGGGCACAGATACGCAGTATTTT. It yields the protein CASSFWTGGTDTQYF. The full variable domain, with the rest looked up from reference TRBV7-2 and TRBJ2-3, is GAGVSQSPSNKVTEKGKDVELRCDPISGHTALYWYRQSLGQGLEFLIYFQGNSAPDKSGLPSDRFSAERTGGSVSTLTIQRTQQEDSAVYLCASSFWTGGTDTQYFGPGTRLTVL.

The genes are TRBV5-4 and TRBJ1-1; 7 bases line up with TRBD1. The germline V gene encodes CDR1 SGHNT and CDR2 YYREEE (reference sequence). This CDR3 is 14 amino acids long. V lost 4 bases, J lost 3 bases, and 6 bases stayed unmatched. CDR3 DNA: TGTGCCAGCAGCCCCGACAGGGTGTACACTGAAGCTTTCTTT. Encoded protein: CASSPDRVYTEAFF.